The 29 T cell receptor beta chains given below trace back to one sample, sequenced in a study of vaccination and CD4 T cells after COVID-19. Antigens of these TCRs are unknown. Cultured CD4+ T cells had their DNA profiled by the Oncomine TCR Beta short-read assay. TCRdb itself ran the PCR reads through MiXCR, one entry per CDR3 protein. The sample yields about 18,000 distinct CDR3 sequences, less than 50% seen once. The treatment here: approximately 9-day PBMC culture with coronavirus spike peptide pools or control peptides (ViraFEST assay). Sample: CD4+ T cells from blood, cultured in vitro. These receptors were obtained from a human donor who had recovered from COVID-19.

As DNA, the CDR3 is TGTGCCAGCAGCGACTTTGAGGTTTCATCCTACGAGCAGTACTTC. This gives the protein CASSDFEVSSYEQYF. The chain is built from TRBV7-8 and TRBJ2-7, with unresolved D. Germline values: CDR1 SGHVS, CDR2 FQNEAQ. This CDR3 is built from 15 residues. V was clipped by 5 bases and J by 1 base, with 15 bases between them.

This chain links TRBV21-1 with TRBJ2-1; the table's D call, TRBD2, was not checked against the DNA. TRBV21-1 is noted as a pseudogene. The CDR3 is made up of 15 amino acids. The CDR3 bases are TGTGCCAGCAGCAAGGGCCTTAGGGCCGACAATGAGCAGTTCTTC. Residues: CASSKGLRADNEQFF.

This clonotype was seen just once. This sequence joins TRBV12-3 or TRBV12-4 and TRBJ2-5, with 11 bases identical to TRBD1. The V gene end was trimmed by 9 bases and the J gene end by 1 base; junction bases not matched to a gene: 7. The CDR3 spans 15 residues. Here the CDR3 reads CASRPGQGGQETQYF. The CDR3 nucleotides are TGTGCCAGTAGACCGGGACAGGGGGGCCAAGAGACCCAGTACTTC.

There are a few counts of this clonotype. The chain employs TRBV20-1 and TRBJ2-2; D ambiguous. Trimming removed 3 bases from V and 3 bases from J, with 5 bases in between. The CDR3 has 12 residues. Germline V lookup: CDR1 DFQATT, CDR2 SNEGSKA (reference sequence). The CDR3, as DNA: TGCAGTGCTAGCACAGACACCGGGGAGCTGTTTTTT. Protein product: CSASTDTGELFF.

This clonotype has just a few counts. The J gene is TRBJ1-4, the V gene TRBV7-8; no clear D. With 1 base removed from V and 5 bases from J, the gap between germline ends came to 5 bases. Germline values: CDR1 SGHVS, CDR2 FQNEAQ. The CDR3 extends over 13 amino acids. The DNA of the CDR3 is TGTGCCAGCAGCTTAGGACCAAATGAAAAACTGTTTTTT. This encodes CASSLGPNEKLFF. Combining the CDR3 with reference TRBV7-8 and TRBJ1-4 gives the whole variable domain GAGVSQSPRYKVAKRGQDVALRCDPISGHVSLFWYQQALGQGPEFLTYFQNEAQLDKSGLPSDRFFAERPEGSVSTLKIQRTQQEDSAVYLCASSLGPNEKLFFGSGTQLSVL.

This clonotype was observed a handful of times. The chain links TRBV20-1 to TRBJ2-5, with D maybe TRBD1 (5 bases). Looked up from germline, CDR1 is DFQATT and CDR2 is SNEGSKA (reference sequence). Trimming pared 4 bases from V and 5 bases from J, leaving 11 bases between. The CDR3 totals 12 residues. In nucleotides, the CDR3 is TGCAGTGCTACAGCCCAGGGTGAGACCCAGTACTTC. It encodes CSATAQGETQYF.

For this clonotype: Mismatch with germline at one junction end may stem from a read error. The genes are TRBV4-2 and TRBJ2-6, with D possibly matching TRBD1 (5 bases). This CDR3 region has 16 residues. Germline CDR1 reads LGHNA; CDR2 reads YNFKEQ. CDR3 DNA: TGTGCCAGCAGCCAAGATGGGGCGCAAGGGGCCAACGTCCTGACTTTT. Residues: CASSQDGAQGANVLTF.

This clonotype came up once. CDR3 sequence: CALAGEGMDTQYF. The CDR3 nucleotides read TGTGCCCTCGCGGGGGAGGGCATGGATACGCAGTATTTT. This chain joins TRBV7-9 and TRBJ2-3, with TRBD2 matching over 7 bases. J was trimmed by 6 bases and V by 11 bases; bases with no gene match: 11. Germline V gene lookup returns CDR1 SEHNR and CDR2 FQNEAQ (reference sequence). CDR3 length: 13 residues.

The gene calls are TRBV7-2 and TRBJ2-5; D uncertain. The CDR3 sequence is 13 residues long. Germline V gene data show CDR1 as SGHTA and CDR2 as FQGNSA. Trimming took off 5 bases at V and 2 bases at J, with 9 bases between the two ends. CDR3 coding DNA: TGTGCCAGCAGCCAGGACCGGCAAGAGACCCAGTACTTC. This codes for CASSQDRQETQYF.

V usage is TRBV5-1 and J usage is TRBJ2-7; D could derive from TRBD1 or TRBD2 (5 bases each). Germline V gives CDR1 SGHRS, CDR2 YFSETQ. V gave up 3 bases and J gave up 7 bases, with 20 bases separating them. This CDR3 is built from 15 residues. The CDR3 nucleotides are TGCGCCAGCAGCTATCCGGGACCCTCAGCAGGGGAGCAGTACTTC. It is translated as CASSYPGPSAGEQYF.

The table lists this clonotype with a few counts. The chain uses TRBV15 and TRBJ1-5; no clear D. Germline CDR1 LNHNV, CDR2 YYDKDF (reference sequence). CDR3 length: 12 amino acids. V lost 0 bases and J lost 6, with 3 bases in between. The CDR3 loop is CATSRDIQPQHF. Written as DNA, the CDR3 is TGTGCCACCAGCAGAGATATTCAGCCCCAGCATTTT.

The chain combines TRBV15 with TRBJ1-4; D may be TRBD1 (6 bases). Trimming cost V 1 base and J 5 bases, with 8 bases left between them. Per the germline V gene, CDR1 is LNHNV and CDR2 is YYDKDF (reference sequence). CDR3 length: 14 residues. CDR3 bases: TGTGCCACCAGCAGAGGAGGGGGGAATGAAAAACTGTTTTTT. This gives the protein CATSRGGGNEKLFF. The full variable domain, its missing parts supplied by reference TRBV15 and TRBJ1-4, is DAMVIQNPRYQVTQFGKPVTLSCSQTLNHNVMYWYQQKSSQAPKLLFHYYDKDFNNEADTPDNFQSRRPNTSFCFLDIRSPGLGDTAMYLCATSRGGGNEKLFFGSGTQLSVL.

The genes are TRBV2 and TRBJ1-5, with a weak D call TRBD1 (5 bases). Germline CDR1 and CDR2: SNHLY and FYNNEI. CDR3 length equals 13 residues. The V end was cut by 7 bases, the J end by 7 bases, with 14 bases between. The DNA of the CDR3 is TGTGCCAGCACGTCCGTCAGGGAACAGCCCCAGCATTTT. Translated, it gives CASTSVREQPQHF.

The gene calls are TRBV6-1 and TRBJ2-7; a weak D match, TRBD1 (6 bases). Trimming removed 5 bases at V and 3 bases at J, with 11 bases between. The CDR3 runs to 13 residues. CDR1 is MNHNS and CDR2 is SASEGT in the germline V gene. CDR3 DNA sequence: TGTGCCAGCAGTCGGGACAAGAACTACGAGCAGTACTTC. It specifies CASSRDKNYEQYF.

By sample fraction, this clonotype is medium-sized (0.01 to 0.1%). The rearrangement joins TRBV20-1 to TRBJ1-5; 7 bases agree with TRBD1. Germline V CDR1 and CDR2: DFQATT, SNEGSKA (reference sequence). V was pared by 2 bases and J by 3 bases, with 7 bases of the junction left unmatched. The CDR3 extends over 15 amino acids. CDR3 nucleotide sequence: TGCAGTGCTAGAATAGGCCAGGGGGACAATCAGCCCCAGCATTTT. Its protein product is CSARIGQGDNQPQHF.

CDR3 loop: CASSKGARDTHTEAFF. In DNA, the CDR3 is TGTGCCAGCAGCAAAGGTGCCCGGGACACCCACACTGAAGCTTTCTTT. V is TRBV5-4 and J is TRBJ1-1, with D perhaps TRBD1 (6 bases). Germline V lookup: CDR1 SGHNT, CDR2 YYREEE (reference sequence). This CDR3 region has 16 residues. Trimming removed 4 bases at V and 3 bases at J, with 19 bases between.

The rearrangement joins TRBV11-2 to TRBJ1-1, with D unclear. V was shortened by 2 bases and J by 6 bases, with 19 bases between the two germline ends. Germline CDR1 and CDR2: SGHAT and FQNNGV. The CDR3 extends over 16 amino acids. CDR3 DNA: TGTGCCAGCAGCTTAACCGGCTCAACTAAGAAGGCTGAAGCTTTCTTT. Translated, it gives CASSLTGSTKKAEAFF.

This rearrangement joins TRBV12-3 or TRBV12-4 to TRBJ1-5, with 11 bases aligning to TRBD1. This CDR3 spans 14 amino acids. V lost 7 bases and J lost 6; bases outside the gene matches: 5. CDR3 loop: CASTAGTGGQPQHF. Written as DNA, the CDR3 is TGTGCCAGCACCGCCGGGACAGGGGGTCAGCCCCAGCATTTT.

V usage is TRBV6-1 and J usage is TRBJ1-1; 7 bases fit TRBD1. This CDR3 comprises 14 residues. The V gene's germline CDR1 is MNHNS and CDR2 SASEGT. The J segment lost 0 bases and the V segment lost 10 bases, leaving 8 bases of the junction unmatched. The CDR3 DNA reads as TGTGCCACCTATTCAGGGGGGTTGAACACTGAAGCTTTCTTT. It is translated as CATYSGGLNTEAFF.

This clonotype came up once. A junction boundary mismatches the germline segment, possibly from a read error. The rearrangement joins TRBV5-1 to TRBJ2-3, with D possibly TRBD2 on 6 matching bases. From germline, CDR1 is SGHRS and CDR2 YFSETQ. The CDR3 has 16 residues. DNA of the CDR3: TGCGCCAGCAGCTTGGGTCCGGGAGAGAGCACGGATACGCAGTATTTT. Its protein product is CASSLGPGESTDTQYF.

The rearrangement uses TRBV28 and TRBJ2-3; 9 bases match TRBD2. Germline trimming cut 5 bases from V and 1 base from J; bases unmatched to any gene: 19. The CDR3 runs to 20 residues. Per germline, CDR1 MDHEN and CDR2 SYDVKM. CDR3 loop: CASSPRWGGRASVGTDTQYF. The CDR3 nucleotides are TGTGCCAGCAGTCCGCGGTGGGGCGGGAGGGCCTCCGTGGGCACAGATACGCAGTATTTT.

The chain has TRBV18 and TRBJ2-4; D not certain. The CDR3 sequence is 15 residues long. The V end lost 1 base, the J end lost 12 bases, and 19 bases lay between the germline ends. Germline loops: CDR1 KGHSH, CDR2 LQKENI. The CDR3 coding sequence is TGTGCCAGCTCACCACTCGGCCAGTCGAGCCAGCCTCAGTACTTC. As protein: CASSPLGQSSQPQYF.

V gene TRBV4-3 combines with J gene TRBJ2-4; 7 positions agree with TRBD1. V lost 0 bases and J lost 6; bases outside the gene matches: 2. This CDR3 spans 14 amino acids. Germline V gene sequence: CDR1 LGHNA, CDR2 YSLEER. The CDR3 reads CASSQDPGGNIQYF. As DNA, the CDR3 is TGCGCCAGCAGCCAAGATCCAGGGGGAAACATTCAGTACTTC.

V and J are TRBV2 and TRBJ2-1; weak D call: TRBD2 (5 bases). From germline, CDR1 is SNHLY and CDR2 FYNNEI. Trimming pared 3 bases from V and 9 bases from J, leaving 9 bases between. This CDR3 has 12 amino acids. The CDR3: CASSDPTTEQFF. The CDR3 DNA sequence: TGTGCCAGCAGTGACCCGACTACTGAGCAGTTCTTC.

This clonotype showed up just once. The chain employs TRBV30 and TRBJ1-2, with 7 positions matching TRBD1. This CDR3 has 12 residues. Germline V gene sequence: CDR1 GTSNPN, CDR2 SVGIG (reference sequence). Germline trimming cut 5 bases from V and 2 bases from J; bases unmatched to any gene: 2. In DNA, the CDR3 is TGTGCCTGGGACAGGGAAAACTATGGCTACACCTTC. It is translated as CAWDRENYGYTF.

This clonotype was recorded a few times. The V call is TRBV28, the J call TRBJ1-2; 8 bases agree with TRBD1. The CDR3 is 13 residues long. The V segment lost 8 bases and the J segment 8 bases; nucleotides outside the gene matches: 10. From germline, CDR1 is MDHEN and CDR2 SYDVKM. The CDR3 sequence is CASDSTGVSGYTF. As DNA, the CDR3 is TGTGCCAGCGACTCGACAGGGGTTAGCGGCTACACCTTC.

The chain is built from TRBV2 and TRBJ2-5; no clear D gene. V lost 10 bases and J 5 bases, leaving 14 bases between the germline ends. Germline CDR1 is SNHLY and CDR2 is FYNNEI. The CDR3 loop spans 12 amino acids. Here the CDR3 reads CAIGLFGETQYF. The CDR3 DNA is TGTGCCATAGGGCTCTTCGGGGAGACCCAGTACTTC. The whole variable domain, remainder taken from reference TRBV2 and TRBJ2-5, is EPEVTQTPSHQVTQMGQEVILRCVPISNHLYFYWYRQILGQKVEFLVSFYNNEISEKSEIFDDQFSVERPDGSNFTLKIRSTKLEDSAMYFCAIGLFGETQYFGPGTRLLVL.

A single count supports this clonotype. The chain recombines TRBV27 with TRBJ1-2; D is perhaps TRBD1 (6 bases). Germline CDR1 reads MNHEY; CDR2 reads SMNVEV (reference sequence). The V end lost 8 bases, the J end lost 4 bases, and 17 bases lay between the germline ends. The CDR3 covers 14 residues. Written as DNA, the CDR3 is TGTGCCAGCCGCGGACAGACTCCATTCTATGGCTACACCTTC. Translated, it gives CASRGQTPFYGYTF.

This CDR3 is CASSPGTNLIQQFF. In nucleotides, the CDR3 is TGTGCCAGCAGTCCCGGGACTAACCTTATTCAGCAGTTCTTC. The genes are TRBV2 and TRBJ2-1, with 7 bases that match TRBD2. With 5 bases clipped from V and 11 bases from J, the junction kept 12 bases outside the gene matches. From germline, CDR1 is SNHLY and CDR2 FYNNEI. The CDR3 sequence is 14 residues long.